This T cell receptor beta chain was recorded in a study of shared clonotypes between healthy human individuals. For unsorted samples, genomic DNA was extracted from around 95 million PBMCs. The authors ran unsorted PBMC replicate PCRs on approximately 300 ng DNA, some 30,000 T cell genomes. The data were produced by immunoSEQ multiplex PCR, yet TCRdb's version contains in-frame clones alone and is incomplete. The repertoire includes hundreds of thousands of clones, around 79% of them detected once, and roughly an eighth sits in the top ten. V was cut by 1 base and J by 5 bases, with 8 bases left in between. The CDR3 runs to 13 residues. CDR1 MGHRA and CDR2 YSYEKL come from the germline V gene. With regard to this clone: What it binds is not known.

Study-wide findings and caveats: The genetic and exposure-history diversity represented was limited by few donors. Sampling covered nothing but blood. Tissue TCR repertoires likely differ from those found in blood.

Material: PBMCs. The chain uses TRBV4-1 and TRBJ2-5, with D perhaps matching TRBD2 (5 bases). The TCR originated in a woman aged 40 to 49 in good health. Some clones in this sample may be carry-over from other donors' samples. The CDR3 DNA reads TGCGCCAGCAGCCAAGGGAGGTTGGAGACCCAGTACTTC. This gives the protein CASSQGRLETQYF.